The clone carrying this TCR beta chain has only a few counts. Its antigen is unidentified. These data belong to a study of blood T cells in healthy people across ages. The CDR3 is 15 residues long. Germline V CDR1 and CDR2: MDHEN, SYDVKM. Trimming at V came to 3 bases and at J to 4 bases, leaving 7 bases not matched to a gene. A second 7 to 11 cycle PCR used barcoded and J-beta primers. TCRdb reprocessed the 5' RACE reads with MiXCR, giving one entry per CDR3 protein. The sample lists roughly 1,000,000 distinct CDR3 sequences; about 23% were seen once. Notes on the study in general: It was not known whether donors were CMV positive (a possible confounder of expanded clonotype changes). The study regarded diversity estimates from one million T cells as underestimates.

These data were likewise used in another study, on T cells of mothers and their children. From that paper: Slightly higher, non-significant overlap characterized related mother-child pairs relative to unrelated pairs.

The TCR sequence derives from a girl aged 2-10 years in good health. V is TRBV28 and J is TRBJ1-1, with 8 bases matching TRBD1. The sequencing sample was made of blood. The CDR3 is CASSFYRGDFTEAFF. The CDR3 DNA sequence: TGTGCCAGCAGTTTCTACAGGGGGGACTTCACTGAAGCTTTCTTT.